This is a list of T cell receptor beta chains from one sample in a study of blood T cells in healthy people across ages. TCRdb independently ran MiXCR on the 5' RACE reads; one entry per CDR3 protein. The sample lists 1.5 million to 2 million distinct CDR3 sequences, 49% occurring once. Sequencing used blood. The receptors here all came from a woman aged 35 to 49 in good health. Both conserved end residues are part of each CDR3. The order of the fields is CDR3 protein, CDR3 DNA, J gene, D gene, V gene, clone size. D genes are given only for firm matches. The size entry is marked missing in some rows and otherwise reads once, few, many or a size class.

CDR3aa: CASSLGGQGAEGDQETQYF
CDR3nt: TGCGCCAGCAGCTTAGGGGGACAGGGGGCCGAGGGGGACCAAGAGACCCAGTACTTC
j_gene: TRBJ2-5
d_gene: TRBD1
v_gene: TRBV5-1
abundance: -

CDR3aa: CAGRGERGRYNEQFF
CDR3nt: TGTGCCGGCAGAGGAGAGCGGGGACGATACAATGAGCAGTTCTTC
j_gene: TRBJ2-1
d_gene: TRBD2
v_gene: TRBV2
abundance: -

CDR3aa: CASSLAPGGVSSYEQYF
CDR3nt: TGTGCCAGCAGCTTAGCGCCGGGGGGTGTCAGCTCCTACGAGCAGTACTTC
j_gene: TRBJ2-7
d_gene: TRBD2
v_gene: TRBV7-2
abundance: -

CDR3aa: CASSVGPQTPIDRGQVTEAFF
CDR3nt: TGTGCCAGCAGCGTAGGCCCCCAGACCCCGATCGACAGGGGGCAGGTCACTGAAGCTTTCTTT
j_gene: TRBJ1-1
d_gene: TRBD1
v_gene: TRBV9
abundance: -

CDR3aa: CASSVGGFSSGANVLTF
CDR3nt: TGTGCCAGCAGCGTCGGAGGGTTTAGCTCTGGGGCCAACGTCCTGACTTTC
j_gene: TRBJ2-6
d_gene: -
v_gene: TRBV9
abundance: few

CDR3aa: CASCVLDPVRETQYF
CDR3nt: TGTGCCAGCTGTGTCCTGGACCCCGTCAGAGAGACCCAGTACTTC
j_gene: TRBJ2-5
d_gene: -
v_gene: TRBV6-2/TRBV6-3
abundance: -

CDR3aa: CASRDQNTDTQYF
CDR3nt: TGTGCCAGCAGGGACCAAAACACAGATACGCAGTATTTT
j_gene: TRBJ2-3
d_gene: -
v_gene: TRBV28
abundance: few

CDR3aa: CASSLMGQYNSPLHF
CDR3nt: TGTGCCAGCAGCTTGATGGGACAGTACAATTCACCCCTCCACTTT
j_gene: TRBJ1-6
d_gene: TRBD1
v_gene: TRBV5-6
abundance: -

CDR3aa: CASSSPPTSTDTQYF
CDR3nt: TGTGCCAGCAGTTCACCACCGACTAGCACAGATACGCAGTATTTT
j_gene: TRBJ2-3
d_gene: -
v_gene: TRBV28
abundance: few

CDR3aa: CASSYGGAKGTQYF
CDR3nt: TGTGCCAGCAGTTACGGGGGAGCCAAGGGGACCCAGTACTTC
j_gene: TRBJ2-5
d_gene: -
v_gene: TRBV6-6
abundance: few

CDR3aa: CASSQELGARAQHF
CDR3nt: TGTGCCAGCAGCCAAGAATTGGGTGCCCGGGCCCAGCATTTT
j_gene: TRBJ1-5
d_gene: -
v_gene: TRBV3-1
abundance: -

CDR3aa: CASYSGSVANSPLHF
CDR3nt: TGTGCCAGTTACAGCGGGTCAGTCGCTAATTCACCCCTCCACTTT
j_gene: TRBJ1-6
d_gene: -
v_gene: TRBV28
abundance: -

CDR3aa: CASSHADRAYGYTF
CDR3nt: TGTGCCAGCAGCCACGCCGACAGAGCCTATGGCTACACCTTC
j_gene: TRBJ1-2
d_gene: -
v_gene: TRBV3-1
abundance: few

CDR3aa: CASSLYGGTKWGYTF
CDR3nt: TGTGCCAGCAGCCTATATGGCGGCACAAAATGGGGCTACACCTTC
j_gene: TRBJ1-2
d_gene: -
v_gene: TRBV28
abundance: -

CDR3aa: CASSPVGRGSTDTQYF
CDR3nt: TGCGCCAGCAGCCCGGTCGGGAGGGGCAGCACAGATACGCAGTATTTT
j_gene: TRBJ2-3
d_gene: TRBD2
v_gene: TRBV5-1
abundance: -

CDR3aa: CSTYGYKAGKYTDTQYF
CDR3nt: TGCTCTACTTATGGGTATAAAGCGGGGAAATACACAGATACGCAGTATTTT
j_gene: TRBJ2-3
d_gene: TRBD2
v_gene: TRBV20-1
abundance: few

CDR3aa: CASSSPLGGADYEQYF
CDR3nt: TGTGCCAGCAGCTCCCCTCTTGGGGGGGCCGACTACGAGCAGTACTTC
j_gene: TRBJ2-7
d_gene: -
v_gene: TRBV5-6
abundance: -

CDR3aa: CASSLAGTTQTYEQYF
CDR3nt: TGTGCCAGCAGCTTAGCCGGGACTACCCAAACCTACGAGCAGTACTTC
j_gene: TRBJ2-7
d_gene: TRBD2
v_gene: TRBV7-6
abundance: -

CDR3aa: CASSSGPGLETQYF
CDR3nt: TGTGCCAGCTCTTCGGGGCCGGGCTTAGAGACCCAGTACTTC
j_gene: TRBJ2-5
d_gene: -
v_gene: TRBV18
abundance: -

CDR3aa: CASSRNHINTEAFF
CDR3nt: TGTGCCAGCAGCCGAAACCATATAAACACTGAAGCTTTCTTT
j_gene: TRBJ1-1
d_gene: -
v_gene: TRBV7-2
abundance: -

CDR3aa: CASSFGQGAKTNEKLFF
CDR3nt: TGTGCCAGCAGCTTCGGCCAGGGGGCAAAAACTAATGAAAAACTGTTTTTT
j_gene: TRBJ1-4
d_gene: TRBD1
v_gene: TRBV7-2
abundance: -

CDR3aa: CASSPGAGELYEQYF
CDR3nt: TGTGCCAGCTCACCAGGGGCAGGGGAGCTTTACGAGCAGTACTTC
j_gene: TRBJ2-7
d_gene: -
v_gene: TRBV18
abundance: -

CDR3aa: CASSPESQEGYEQYF
CDR3nt: TGTGCCAGCAGCCCCGAAAGCCAGGAAGGCTACGAGCAGTACTTC
j_gene: TRBJ2-7
d_gene: -
v_gene: TRBV12-3/TRBV12-4
abundance: -

CDR3aa: CASSLTSSTMAQYF
CDR3nt: TGCGCCAGCAGCTTAACCAGTTCGACTATGGCGCAGTATTTT
j_gene: TRBJ2-3
d_gene: -
v_gene: TRBV5-1
abundance: -

CDR3aa: CASSAWQSNEQFF
CDR3nt: TGCGCCAGCAGCGCATGGCAGTCTAATGAGCAGTTCTTC
j_gene: TRBJ2-1
d_gene: -
v_gene: TRBV5-1
abundance: -

CDR3aa: CASSLGRGEDTQYF
CDR3nt: TGCGCCAGCAGCTTGGGAAGGGGAGAGGATACGCAGTATTTT
j_gene: TRBJ2-3
d_gene: -
v_gene: TRBV5-1
abundance: -

CDR3aa: CASSSHRDPRIYGYTF
CDR3nt: TGTGCCAGCAGCTCCCACCGGGACCCGAGGATTTATGGCTACACCTTC
j_gene: TRBJ1-2
d_gene: -
v_gene: TRBV7-9
abundance: -

CDR3aa: CASSLVLAGTETQYF
CDR3nt: TGTGCCAGCAGTTTAGTACTAGCTGGGACGGAGACCCAGTACTTC
j_gene: TRBJ2-5
d_gene: -
v_gene: TRBV27
abundance: -

CDR3aa: CASSRNSVQGAIADTQYF
CDR3nt: TGCGCCAGCAGCCGGAACTCGGTACAGGGGGCGATAGCAGATACGCAGTATTTT
j_gene: TRBJ2-3
d_gene: TRBD1
v_gene: TRBV5-1
abundance: -

CDR3aa: CSVVNTEAFF
CDR3nt: TGCAGCGTTGTGAACACTGAAGCTTTCTTT
j_gene: TRBJ1-1
d_gene: -
v_gene: TRBV29-1
abundance: -

CDR3aa: CASRTPLGVGSGDRGEQFF
CDR3nt: TGTGCCAGCAGGACTCCCCTCGGGGTGGGTAGTGGGGACCGTGGTGAGCAGTTCTTC
j_gene: TRBJ2-1
d_gene: -
v_gene: TRBV12-3/TRBV12-4
abundance: -

CDR3aa: CSVTSGANVLTF
CDR3nt: TGCAGCGTAACCTCTGGGGCCAACGTCCTGACTTTC
j_gene: TRBJ2-6
d_gene: -
v_gene: TRBV29-1
abundance: many

CDR3aa: CASSSAPDSYGHTF
CDR3nt: TGCGCCAGCAGCTCGGCTCCGGACAGTTACGGCCACACCTTC
j_gene: TRBJ1-2
d_gene: -
v_gene: TRBV5-1
abundance: -

CDR3aa: CASSTDRGRQETQYF
CDR3nt: TGTGCCAGCAGCACGGACAGGGGAAGGCAAGAGACCCAGTACTTC
j_gene: TRBJ2-5
d_gene: TRBD1
v_gene: TRBV7-2
abundance: -

CDR3aa: CASSAQRNYGYTF
CDR3nt: TGTGCCAGTAGTGCCCAGAGGAACTATGGCTACACCTTC
j_gene: TRBJ1-2
d_gene: -
v_gene: TRBV19
abundance: -

CDR3aa: CASSRAAGGPNEQFF
CDR3nt: TGTGCCAGCTCACGAGCAGCGGGGGGGCCCAATGAGCAGTTCTTC
j_gene: TRBJ2-1
d_gene: TRBD2
v_gene: TRBV18
abundance: -

CDR3aa: CASSLGSTYNEQFF
CDR3nt: TGTGCCAGCAGCTTGGGCTCTACCTACAATGAGCAGTTCTTC
j_gene: TRBJ2-1
d_gene: -
v_gene: TRBV5-6
abundance: few

CDR3aa: CASSYPFSEAFF
CDR3nt: TGTGCCAGCAGTTACCCGTTTTCGGAAGCTTTCTTT
j_gene: TRBJ1-1
d_gene: -
v_gene: TRBV6-2/TRBV6-3
abundance: -

CDR3aa: CASSGRTTDTQYF
CDR3nt: TGTGCCAGCTCAGGTCGGACCACAGATACGCAGTATTTT
j_gene: TRBJ2-3
d_gene: -
v_gene: TRBV18
abundance: few

CDR3aa: CASSFRTLSNQPQHF
CDR3nt: TGTGCCAGCAGTTTCAGGACACTCAGCAATCAGCCCCAGCATTTT
j_gene: TRBJ1-5
d_gene: -
v_gene: TRBV27
abundance: -

CDR3aa: CSAAGQGQEKLFF
CDR3nt: TGCAGCGCCGCCGGACAGGGACAAGAAAAACTGTTTTTT
j_gene: TRBJ1-4
d_gene: TRBD1
v_gene: TRBV29-1
abundance: -